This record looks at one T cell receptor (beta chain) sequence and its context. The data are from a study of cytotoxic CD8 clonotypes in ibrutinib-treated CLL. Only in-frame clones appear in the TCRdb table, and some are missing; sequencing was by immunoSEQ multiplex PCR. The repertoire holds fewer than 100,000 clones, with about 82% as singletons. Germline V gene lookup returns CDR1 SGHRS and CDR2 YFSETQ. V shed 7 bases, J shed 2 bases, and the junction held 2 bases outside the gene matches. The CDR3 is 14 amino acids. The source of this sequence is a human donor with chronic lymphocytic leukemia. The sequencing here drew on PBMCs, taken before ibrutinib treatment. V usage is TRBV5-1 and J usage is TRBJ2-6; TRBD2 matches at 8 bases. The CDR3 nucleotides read TGCGCCAGCTCGGGAGGGCCTGGGGCCAACGTCCTGACTTTC. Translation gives CASSGGPGANVLTF.